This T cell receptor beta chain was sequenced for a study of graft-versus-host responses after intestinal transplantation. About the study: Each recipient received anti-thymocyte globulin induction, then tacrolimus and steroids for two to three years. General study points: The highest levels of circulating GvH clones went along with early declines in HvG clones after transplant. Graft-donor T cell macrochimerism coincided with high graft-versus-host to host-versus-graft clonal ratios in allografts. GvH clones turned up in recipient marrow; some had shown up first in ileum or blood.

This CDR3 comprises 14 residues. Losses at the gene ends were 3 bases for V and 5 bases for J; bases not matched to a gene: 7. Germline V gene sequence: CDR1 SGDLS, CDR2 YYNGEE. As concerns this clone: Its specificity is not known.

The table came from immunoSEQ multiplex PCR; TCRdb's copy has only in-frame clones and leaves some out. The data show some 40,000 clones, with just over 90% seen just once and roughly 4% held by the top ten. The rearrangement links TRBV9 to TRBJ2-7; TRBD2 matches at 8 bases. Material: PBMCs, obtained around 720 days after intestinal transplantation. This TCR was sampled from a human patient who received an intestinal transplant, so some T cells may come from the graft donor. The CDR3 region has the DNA TGTGCCAGCAGCGCCGCCGCGGGGGGTCACGAGCAGTACTTC. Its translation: CASSAAAGGHEQYF.